Sequencing of this T cell receptor beta chain was carried out in a study of T-cell reconstitution after alpha-beta-depleted transplantation in children. General study results and limits: It was newly produced T cells that mostly accounted for T-cell counts and diversity one year after transplant.

Note on this clonotype: The antigen is not known. This sequence may be a read error, since a much larger clone differs from it by one base.

V lost 4 bases and J lost 4; bases outside the gene matches: 9. The CDR3 extends over 15 amino acids. From germline, CDR1 is LGHDT and CDR2 YNNKEL (reference sequence). Construction of the TCRbeta library involved unique molecular identifiers. TCRdb re-derived calls from the PCR reads in MiXCR, one entry per CDR3 protein. This sample has 400,000 to 550,000 distinct CDR3 sequences; roughly 10% occur once, and the top ten carry 2%. This receptor was obtained from a child younger than 10 with inherited bone marrow failure, due to receive a stem cell transplant. Here the sequenced sample was PBMCs, taken before TCRalphabeta/CD19-depleted stem cell transplant. The chain carries TRBV3-1 and TRBJ2-5, with 7 bases matching TRBD1. The CDR3 protein is CASSLAGGTPETQYF. The DNA for the CDR3 is TGTGCCAGCAGCCTCGCAGGGGGAACTCCAGAGACCCAGTACTTC.